One sample yielded the 2 T cell receptor beta chains listed below, sequenced in a study of blood T cell repertoires in COVID-19. TCRdb's table, derived via immunoSEQ multiplex PCR, lists solely in-frame clones and lacks some. The table shows roughly 300,000 clones, with more than 70% occurring only once. Input material: peripheral blood. All receptors come from a woman aged 50 to 60 with acute or convalescent COVID-19.

The rearrangement uses TRBV6-2 or TRBV6-3 and TRBJ1-1; tentative D call: TRBD1 (6 bases). Germline CDR1 MNHEY, CDR2 SVGEGT. CDR3 length: 13 residues. V lost 6 bases, J lost 1 base, and 9 bases lay in between. In nucleotides, the CDR3 is TGTGCCAGCAGCTTGGGACAGAACACTGAAGCTTTCTTT. It is translated as CASSLGQNTEAFF.

V gene TRBV28 combines with J gene TRBJ2-4, with 7 bases aligning to TRBD1. V trimming: 3 bases; J trimming: 6 bases; junction bases outside the gene matches: 5. In germline, CDR1 is MDHEN, CDR2 SYDVKM. The CDR3 has 14 residues. In nucleotides, the CDR3 is TGTGCCAGCAGTTTTGGACAGGTGATAAACATTCAGTACTTC. This gives the protein CASSFGQVINIQYF.